Sequencing of this TCR beta chain was carried out in a study of T cell responses to AZD1222 COVID-19 vaccine. Whole-study results and caveats: In a largely white British group with more females than males, clonal diversity was possibly underestimated.

This CDR3 contains 14 residues. The ends lost 4 bases at V and 6 bases at J; junction bases unmatched: 6. Germline V gene sequence: CDR1 SEHNR, CDR2 FQNEAQ (reference sequence). Regarding this clone: What it binds is unknown.

The table came from immunoSEQ multiplex PCR; TCRdb's copy has only in-frame clones and leaves some out. The table lists roughly 170,000 clones, about nine tenths of them singletons. This TCR derives from an adult in good health. The rearrangement joins TRBV7-9 to TRBJ2-7; 10 bases agree with TRBD1. The sample in question was peripheral blood, obtained on day 0 of AZD1222 vaccination. The CDR3 protein is CASSSPGQGFEQYF. CDR3 bases: TGTGCCAGCAGCTCACCGGGACAGGGGTTCGAGCAGTACTTC.